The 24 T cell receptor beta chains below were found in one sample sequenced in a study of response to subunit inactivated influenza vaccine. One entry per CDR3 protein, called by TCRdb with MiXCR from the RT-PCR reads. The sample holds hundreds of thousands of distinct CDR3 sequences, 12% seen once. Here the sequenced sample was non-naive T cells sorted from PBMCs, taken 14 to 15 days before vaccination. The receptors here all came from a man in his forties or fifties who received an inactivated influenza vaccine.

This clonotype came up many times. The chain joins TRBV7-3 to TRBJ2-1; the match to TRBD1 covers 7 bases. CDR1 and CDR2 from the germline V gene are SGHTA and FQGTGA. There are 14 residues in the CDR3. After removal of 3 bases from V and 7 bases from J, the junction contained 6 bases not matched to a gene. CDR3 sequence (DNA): TGTGCCAGCAGCTTGACAGGGAGTAAGAATGAGCAGTTCTTC. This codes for CASSLTGSKNEQFF.

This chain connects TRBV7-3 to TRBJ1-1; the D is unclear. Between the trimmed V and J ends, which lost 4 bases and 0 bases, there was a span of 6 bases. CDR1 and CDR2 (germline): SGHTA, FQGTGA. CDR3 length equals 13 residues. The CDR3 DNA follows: TGTGCCAGCAGCTCGAAAGTGAACACTGAAGCTTTCTTT. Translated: CASSSKVNTEAFF.

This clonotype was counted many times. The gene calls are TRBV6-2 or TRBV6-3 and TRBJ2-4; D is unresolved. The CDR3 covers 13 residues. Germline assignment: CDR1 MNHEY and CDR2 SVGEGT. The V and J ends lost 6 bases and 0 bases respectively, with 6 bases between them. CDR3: CASSIAAKNIQYF. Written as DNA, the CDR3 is TGTGCCAGCAGCATAGCAGCCAAAAACATTCAGTACTTC.

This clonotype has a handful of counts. CDR3 in amino acids: CSVGQGGDQPQHF. In nucleotides, the CDR3 is TGCAGCGTCGGACAGGGCGGGGATCAGCCCCAGCATTTT. The chain recombines TRBV29-1 with TRBJ1-5; 8 bases map to TRBD1. The ends lost 6 bases at V and 5 bases at J; junction bases unmatched: 6. Germline V gene lookup returns CDR1 SQVTM and CDR2 ANQGSEA. The CDR3 runs 13 residues.

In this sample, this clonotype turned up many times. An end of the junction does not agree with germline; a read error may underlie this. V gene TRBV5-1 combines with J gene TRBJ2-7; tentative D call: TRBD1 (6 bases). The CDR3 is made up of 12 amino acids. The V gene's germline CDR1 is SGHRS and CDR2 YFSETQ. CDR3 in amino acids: CASSSQGYEQYF. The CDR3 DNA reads TGTGCCAGCAGCTCACAGGGATACGAGCAGTACTTC.

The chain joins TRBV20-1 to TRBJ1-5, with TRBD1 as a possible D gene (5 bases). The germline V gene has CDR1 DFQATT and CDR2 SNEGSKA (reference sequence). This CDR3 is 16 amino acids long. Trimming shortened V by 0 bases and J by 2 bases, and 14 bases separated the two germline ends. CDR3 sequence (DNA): TGCAGTGCTAGAGAGGCAGGGAGGCGACGCAATCAGCCCCAGCATTTT. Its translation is CSAREAGRRRNQPQHF.

The CDR3: CASSARGYNEPQHF. DNA for the CDR3: TGTGCCAGCAGTGCCAGGGGGTACAACGAGCCCCAGCATTTT. V and J are TRBV28 and TRBJ1-5, with 7 bases that match TRBD1. The germline V gene has CDR1 MDHEN and CDR2 SYDVKM. V was clipped by 5 bases and J by 8 bases; unmatched bases: 9. This CDR3 has 14 amino acids.

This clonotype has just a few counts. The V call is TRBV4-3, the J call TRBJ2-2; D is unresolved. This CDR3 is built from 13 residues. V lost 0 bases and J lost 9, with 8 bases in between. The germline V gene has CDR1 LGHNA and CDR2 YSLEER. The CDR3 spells CASSQDQDRELFF. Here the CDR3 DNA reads TGCGCCAGCAGCCAAGATCAGGATAGGGAGCTGTTTTTT.

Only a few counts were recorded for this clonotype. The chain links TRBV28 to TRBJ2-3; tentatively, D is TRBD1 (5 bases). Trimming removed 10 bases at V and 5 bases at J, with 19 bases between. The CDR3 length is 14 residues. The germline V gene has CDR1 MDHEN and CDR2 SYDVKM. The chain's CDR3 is CATETARRIDTQYF. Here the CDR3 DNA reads TGTGCCACCGAGACAGCCCGTAGGATAGATACGCAGTATTTT. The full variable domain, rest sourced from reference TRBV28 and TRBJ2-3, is DVKVTQSSRYLVKRTGEKVFLECVQDMDHENMFWYRQDPGLGLRLIYFSYDVKMKEKGDIPEGYSVSREKKERFSLILESASTNQTSMYLCATETARRIDTQYFGPGTRLTVL.

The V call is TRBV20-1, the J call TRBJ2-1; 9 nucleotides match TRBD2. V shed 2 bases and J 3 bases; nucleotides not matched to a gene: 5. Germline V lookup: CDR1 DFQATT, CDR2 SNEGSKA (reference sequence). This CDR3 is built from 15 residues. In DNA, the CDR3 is TGCAGTGCTAGAACCGGGACTAGCAGCTACAATGAGCAGTTCTTC. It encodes CSARTGTSSYNEQFF.

The CDR3 region has the DNA TGCAGCGTTGTATCTAGCGGGGGGAGCACAGATACGCAGTATTTT. This translates into CSVVSSGGSTDTQYF. The genes are TRBV29-1 and TRBJ2-3; 11 nucleotides agree with TRBD2. This CDR3 contains 15 residues. Germline CDR1 is SQVTM and CDR2 is ANQGSEA. V lost 4 bases to trimming and J lost 0 bases; unmatched junction nucleotides: 3.

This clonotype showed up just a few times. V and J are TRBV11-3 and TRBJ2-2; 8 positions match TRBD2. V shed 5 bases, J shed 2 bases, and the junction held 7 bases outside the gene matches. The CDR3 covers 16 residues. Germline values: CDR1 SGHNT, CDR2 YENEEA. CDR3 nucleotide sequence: TGTGCCAGCAGCCCTGGAGCGGGGGTCAACACCGGGGAGCTGTTTTTT. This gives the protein CASSPGAGVNTGELFF.

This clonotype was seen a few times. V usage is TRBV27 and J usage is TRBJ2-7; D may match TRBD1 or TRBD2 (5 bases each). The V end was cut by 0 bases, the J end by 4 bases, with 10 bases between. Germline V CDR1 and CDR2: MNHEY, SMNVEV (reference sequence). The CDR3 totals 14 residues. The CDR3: CASSLSGGRYEQYF. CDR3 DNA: TGTGCCAGCAGTTTATCTGGGGGTCGGTACGAGCAGTACTTC.

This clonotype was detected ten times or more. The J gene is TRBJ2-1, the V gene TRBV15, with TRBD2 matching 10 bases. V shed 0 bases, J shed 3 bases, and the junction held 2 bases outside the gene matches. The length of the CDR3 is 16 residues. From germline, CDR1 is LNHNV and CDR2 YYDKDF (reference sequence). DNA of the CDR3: TGTGCCACCAGCAGAGAAGGACTAGCGGACTACAATGAGCAGTTCTTC. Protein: CATSREGLADYNEQFF. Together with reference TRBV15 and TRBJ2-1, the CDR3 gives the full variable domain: DAMVIQNPRYQVTQFGKPVTLSCSQTLNHNVMYWYQQKSSQAPKLLFHYYDKDFNNEADTPDNFQSRRPNTSFCFLDIRSPGLGDTAMYLCATSREGLADYNEQFFGPGTRLTVL.

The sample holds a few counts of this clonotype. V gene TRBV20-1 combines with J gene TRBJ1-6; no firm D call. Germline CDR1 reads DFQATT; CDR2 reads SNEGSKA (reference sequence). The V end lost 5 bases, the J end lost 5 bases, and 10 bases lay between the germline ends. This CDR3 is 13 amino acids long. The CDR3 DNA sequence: TGCAGTGCTCGCGGACGGAATAATTCACCCCTCCACTTT. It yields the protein CSARGRNNSPLHF.

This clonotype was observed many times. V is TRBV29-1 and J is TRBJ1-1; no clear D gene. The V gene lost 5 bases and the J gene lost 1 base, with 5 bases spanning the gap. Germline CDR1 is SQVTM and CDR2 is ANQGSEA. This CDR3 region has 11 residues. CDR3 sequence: CSVLKNTEAFF. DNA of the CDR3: TGCAGCGTTCTCAAGAACACTGAAGCTTTCTTT.

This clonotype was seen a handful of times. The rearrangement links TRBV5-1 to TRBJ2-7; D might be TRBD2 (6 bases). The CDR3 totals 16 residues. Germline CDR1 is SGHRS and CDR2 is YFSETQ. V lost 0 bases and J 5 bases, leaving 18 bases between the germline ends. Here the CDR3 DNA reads TGCGCCAGCAGCTTGGCCCCAGGACGCCGCGGGAACGAGCAGTACTTC. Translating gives CASSLAPGRRGNEQYF.

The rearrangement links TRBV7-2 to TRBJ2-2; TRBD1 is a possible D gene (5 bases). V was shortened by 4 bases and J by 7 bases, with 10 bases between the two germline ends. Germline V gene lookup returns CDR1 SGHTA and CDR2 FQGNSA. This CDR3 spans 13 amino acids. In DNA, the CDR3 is TGTGCCAGCAGCTCCAGGGTACTCGGGGAGCTGTTTTTT. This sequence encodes CASSSRVLGELFF.

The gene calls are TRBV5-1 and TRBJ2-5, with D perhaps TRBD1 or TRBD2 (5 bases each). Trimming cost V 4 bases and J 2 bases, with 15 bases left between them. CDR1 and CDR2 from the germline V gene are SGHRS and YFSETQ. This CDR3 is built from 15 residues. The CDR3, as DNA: TGCGCCAGCAGCAGACCGGGACGGACACAAGAGACCCAGTACTTC. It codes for CASSRPGRTQETQYF.

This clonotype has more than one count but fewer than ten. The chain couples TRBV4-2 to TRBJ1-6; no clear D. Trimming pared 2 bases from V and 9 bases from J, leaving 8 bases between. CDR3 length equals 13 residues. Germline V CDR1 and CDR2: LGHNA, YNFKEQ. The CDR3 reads CASSQFEGSPLHF. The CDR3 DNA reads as TGTGCCAGCAGCCAATTCGAGGGTTCACCCCTCCACTTT.

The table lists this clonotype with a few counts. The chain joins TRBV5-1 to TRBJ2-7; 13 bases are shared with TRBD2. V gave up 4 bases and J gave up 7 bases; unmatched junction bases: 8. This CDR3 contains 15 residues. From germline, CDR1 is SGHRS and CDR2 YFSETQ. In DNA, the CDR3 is TGCGCCAGCAGCGCCGGACTAGCGGGAGTGAATGAGCAGTACTTC. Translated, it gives CASSAGLAGVNEQYF.

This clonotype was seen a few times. The CDR3 region has the DNA TGTGCCAGCAGCCAGACGACAGGTAGTACGCAGTATTTT. This codes for CASSQTTGSTQYF. V gene TRBV3-1 combines with J gene TRBJ2-3; a weak D match, TRBD1 (6 bases). CDR1 is LGHDT and CDR2 is YNNKEL in the germline V gene (reference sequence). Deletions cut 3 bases from V and 8 bases from J, with 12 bases between. The CDR3 loop spans 13 amino acids.

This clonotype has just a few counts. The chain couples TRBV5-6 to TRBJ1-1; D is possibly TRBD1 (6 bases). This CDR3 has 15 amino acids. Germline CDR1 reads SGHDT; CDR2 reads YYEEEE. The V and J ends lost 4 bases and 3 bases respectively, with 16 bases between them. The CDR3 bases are TGTGCCAGCAGCATCACAGGGAAGGGGGACACTGAAGCTTTCTTT. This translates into CASSITGKGDTEAFF.

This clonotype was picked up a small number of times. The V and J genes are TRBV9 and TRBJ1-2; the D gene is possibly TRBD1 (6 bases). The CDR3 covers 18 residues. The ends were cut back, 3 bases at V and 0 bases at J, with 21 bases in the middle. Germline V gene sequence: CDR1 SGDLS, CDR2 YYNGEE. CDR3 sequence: CASSDHRNLQGTNYGYTF. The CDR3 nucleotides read TGTGCCAGCAGCGACCACCGAAATCTACAGGGAACTAACTATGGCTACACCTTC.